These 9 T cell receptor beta chains were sequenced from one sample in a study of cytomegalovirus exposure and HLA in healthy donors. Primers included in the PCR were 60 Vbeta and 13 Jbeta primers. Profiled with immunoSEQ multiplex PCR; TCRdb holds only in-frame clones, not every one. This table has over 150,000 clones, over 70% appearing once. The material sequenced was PBMCs. These TCRs come from a man between 18 and 29 years old in good health and CMV-seropositive.

Remarks on this clone: Relative to the germline gene, one junction end is altered; a read error may explain this. The J gene is TRBJ2-4, the V gene TRBV20-1; no clear D gene. The V gene's germline CDR1 is DFQATT and CDR2 SNEGSKA (reference sequence). This CDR3 contains 11 residues. The CDR3: CSARGANSQYF. The CDR3 DNA is TGCAGTGCTAGAGGGGCAAACAGTCAGTACTTC.

CDR3 in DNA: TGTGCCAGCAGCGCCTCATATTCAGGATTACACACAGATACGCAGTATTTT. Its translation is CASSASYSGLHTDTQYF. The chain is built from TRBV9 and TRBJ2-3; D unresolved. CDR1 and CDR2 (germline): SGDLS, YYNGEE. Deletions cut 3 bases from V and 2 bases from J, with 19 bases between. This CDR3 contains 17 residues.

This rearrangement joins TRBV4-2 to TRBJ1-1; 7 nucleotides match TRBD1. The CDR3 length is 15 residues. V was pared by 0 bases and J by 5 bases, with 6 bases of the junction left unmatched. Germline loops: CDR1 LGHNA, CDR2 YNFKEQ. CDR3 amino acids: CASSQETDRATEAFF. Here the CDR3 DNA reads TGTGCCAGCAGCCAAGAAACCGACAGGGCGACTGAAGCTTTCTTT.

The gene calls are TRBV11-2 and TRBJ2-7, with D possibly TRBD1 on 5 matching bases. Between the trimmed V and J ends, which lost 1 base and 7 bases, there was a span of 11 bases. The CDR3 covers 13 residues. The germline V gene has CDR1 SGHAT and CDR2 FQNNGV. In nucleotides, the CDR3 is TGTGCCAGCAGCTTAGTCCTTAAGGGGGAGCAGTACTTC. It encodes CASSLVLKGEQYF.

The chain is built from TRBV5-4 and TRBJ1-4, with 8 bases matching TRBD1. With V trimmed by 4 bases and J by 3 bases, 2 bases remained unmatched. Germline assignment: CDR1 SGHNT and CDR2 YYREEE (reference sequence). CDR3 length: 14 amino acids. The CDR3 DNA reads as TGTGCCAGCAGCCCGGGACAGGCTAATGAAAAACTGTTTTTT. It codes for CASSPGQANEKLFF.

This sequence joins TRBV5-1 and TRBJ2-3, with D possibly matching TRBD1 (5 bases). Germline CDR1 reads SGHRS; CDR2 reads YFSETQ. Trimming took 4 bases from V and 2 from J, leaving 14 bases between them. The CDR3 has 15 amino acids. CDR3 amino acids: CASSAALGLTDTQYF. In DNA form, the CDR3 reads TGCGCCAGCAGCGCCGCATTGGGGCTCACAGATACGCAGTATTTT.

The rearrangement uses TRBV11-2 and TRBJ1-5; TRBD1 matches 10 bases. V lost 0 bases and J lost 6; bases outside the gene matches: 5. Germline values: CDR1 SGHAT, CDR2 FQNNGV. CDR3 length equals 16 residues. In DNA, the CDR3 is TGTGCCAGCAGCTTAGATTGGACAGGGGGAAGTCAGCCCCAGCATTTT. Its protein is CASSLDWTGGSQPQHF.

V and J are TRBV19 and TRBJ2-7; 11 nucleotides line up with TRBD1. CDR1 and CDR2 from the germline V gene are LNHDA and SQIVND (reference sequence). Trimming at V came to 7 bases and at J to 5 bases, leaving 13 bases not matched to a gene. The CDR3 contains 16 residues. CDR3 loop: CASTKVGGQGVHEQYF. In DNA, the CDR3 is TGTGCCAGTACCAAGGTCGGGGGACAGGGGGTTCACGAGCAGTACTTC.

The rearrangement joins TRBV2 to TRBJ2-7; D is possibly TRBD2 (5 bases). The length of the CDR3 is 13 residues. From germline, CDR1 is SNHLY and CDR2 FYNNEI. V lost 8 bases and J 2 bases, leaving 13 bases between the germline ends. Here the CDR3 DNA reads TGTGCCAGCCACTGGGCGGGCACCTACGAGCAGTACTTC. Translating gives CASHWAGTYEQYF.